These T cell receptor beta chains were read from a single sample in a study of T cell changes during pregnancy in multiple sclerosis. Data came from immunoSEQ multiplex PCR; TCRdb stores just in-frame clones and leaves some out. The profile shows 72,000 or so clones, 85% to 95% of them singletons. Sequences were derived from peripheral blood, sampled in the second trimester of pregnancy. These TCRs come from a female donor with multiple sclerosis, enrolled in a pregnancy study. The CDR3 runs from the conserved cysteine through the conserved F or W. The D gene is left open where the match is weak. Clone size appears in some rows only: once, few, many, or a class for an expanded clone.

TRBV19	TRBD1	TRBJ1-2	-	CASSIARLGQSALANYTF	TGTGCCAGTAGTATCGCGAGATTGGGACAGAGCGCATTGGCGAACTACACCTTC
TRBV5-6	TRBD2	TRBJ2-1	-	CASSLGASSGGAGFF	TGTGCCAGCAGCTTGGGGGCCTCTAGCGGGGGTGCAGGGTTCTTC
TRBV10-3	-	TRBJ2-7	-	CAIRGTTQAVYEQYF	TGTGCCATCAGGGGGACAACCCAAGCGGTCTACGAGCAGTACTTC
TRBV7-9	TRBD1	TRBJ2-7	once	CASSASQGREQYF	TGTGCCAGCAGCGCCTCACAGGGGCGCGAGCAGTACTTC
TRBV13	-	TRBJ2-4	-	CASSARDPGGSKNIQYF	TGTGCCAGCAGCGCCCGCGATCCCGGGGGTTCCAAAAACATTCAGTACTTC
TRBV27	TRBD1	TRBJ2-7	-	CASRLPGQGSYEQYF	TGTGCCAGCAGACTGCCGGGACAGGGCTCCTACGAGCAGTACTTC
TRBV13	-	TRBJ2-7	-	CASSLGGSGRQYF	TGTGCCAGCAGCTTAGGGGGCTCGGGGAGGCAGTACTTC
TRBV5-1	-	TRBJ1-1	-	CASTEGVNTEAFF	TGCGCCAGCACCGAGGGGGTGAACACTGAAGCTTTCTTT
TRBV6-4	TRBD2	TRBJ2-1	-	CASSEGLAGDLNEQFF	TGTGCCAGCAGTGAGGGTCTAGCGGGAGATTTAAATGAGCAGTTCTTC
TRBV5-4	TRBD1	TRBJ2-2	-	CASSLVPGQGASTGELFF	TGTGCCAGCAGCCTCGTCCCGGGACAGGGGGCGTCCACCGGGGAGCTGTTTTTT
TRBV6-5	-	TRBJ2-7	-	CASSYSNSAASYEQYF	TGTGCCAGCAGTTACTCGAATAGTGCGGCCTCCTACGAGCAGTACTTC
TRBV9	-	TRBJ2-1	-	CASSVAGGGGSSYNEQFF	TGTGCCAGCAGCGTAGCGGGGGGAGGGGGGAGCTCCTACAATGAGCAGTTCTTC
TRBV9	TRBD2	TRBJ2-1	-	CASSAGLGSGSWNEQFF	TGTGCCAGCAGCGCGGGTTTAGGTAGCGGGAGTTGGAATGAGCAGTTCTTC
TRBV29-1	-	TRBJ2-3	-	CSAAKLVGADTQYF	TGCAGCGCTGCTAAGTTGGTGGGCGCAGATACGCAGTATTTT
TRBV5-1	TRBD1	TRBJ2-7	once	CASSLGTGPEQYF	TGCGCCAGCAGCTTGGGGACAGGGCCCGAGCAGTACTTC
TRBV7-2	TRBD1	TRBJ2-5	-	CASSRPGQGDQETQYF	TGTGCCAGCAGCCGACCGGGACAGGGGGACCAAGAGACCCAGTACTTC
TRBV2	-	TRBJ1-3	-	CAKRGGNTIYF	TGTGCCAAACGCGGGGGAAACACCATATATTTT
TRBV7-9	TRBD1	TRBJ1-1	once	CASSPPTGGDTEAFF	TGTGCCAGCAGCCCACCTACAGGGGGGGACACTGAAGCTTTCTTT
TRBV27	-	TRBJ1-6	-	CASTDSYNSPLHF	TGTGCCAGCACTGATAGCTATAATTCACCCCTCCACTTT
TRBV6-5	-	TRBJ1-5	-	CASAMSILQPQHF	TGTGCCAGCGCGATGTCGATACTACAGCCCCAGCATTTT
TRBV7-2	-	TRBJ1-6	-	CASSHPGVNSPLHF	TGTGCCAGCAGCCACCCAGGGGTTAATTCACCCCTCCACTTT
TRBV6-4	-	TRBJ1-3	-	CATFSGNTIYF	TGTGCCACTTTTTCTGGAAACACCATATATTTT
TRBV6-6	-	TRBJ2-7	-	CASSDPGATGIEEQYF	TGTGCCAGCAGCGACCCGGGCGCTACAGGGATCGAGGAGCAGTACTTC
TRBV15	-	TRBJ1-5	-	CATSRPRGGWSYQPQHF	TGTGCCACCAGCAGACCCAGAGGTGGGTGGTCATACCAGCCCCAGCATTTT